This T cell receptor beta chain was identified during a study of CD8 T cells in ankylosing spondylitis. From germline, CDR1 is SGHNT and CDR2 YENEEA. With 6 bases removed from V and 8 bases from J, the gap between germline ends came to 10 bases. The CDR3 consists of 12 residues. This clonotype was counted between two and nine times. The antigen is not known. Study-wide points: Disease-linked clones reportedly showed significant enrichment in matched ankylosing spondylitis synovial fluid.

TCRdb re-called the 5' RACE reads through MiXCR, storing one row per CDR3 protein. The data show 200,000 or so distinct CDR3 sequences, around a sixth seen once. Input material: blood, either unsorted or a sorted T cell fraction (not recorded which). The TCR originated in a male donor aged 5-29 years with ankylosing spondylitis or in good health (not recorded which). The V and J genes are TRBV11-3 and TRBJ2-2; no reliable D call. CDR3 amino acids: CASRGIQGELFF. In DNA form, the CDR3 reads TGTGCCAGCAGGGGGATCCAAGGGGAGCTGTTTTTT.